This is a list of T cell receptor beta chains from one sample in a study of shared clonotypes between healthy human individuals. Repertoires were generated with immunoSEQ multiplex PCR, while TCRdb's copy carries only in-frame clones and drops some. The sample holds 550,000 to 850,000 clones; around 77% are singletons and the top ten take approximately 1.8%. Sequenced: memory CD4+ T cells sorted from blood. The receptors come from a woman aged 30 to 39 in good health. The CDR3 runs from the conserved cysteine through the conserved F or W. Each record gives: D gene, J gene, clone size, V gene, CDR3 protein, CDR3 DNA. D genes are given only for firm matches. Not every row has a clone size; where given, it reads once, few, many or a size class.

d_gene: TRBD1
j_gene: TRBJ1-3
abundance: NA
v_gene: TRBV2
CDR3aa: CAITRDRGPGNTIYF
CDR3nt: TGTGCCATCACCCGGGACAGGGGGCCTGGAAACACCATATATTTT

d_gene: NA
j_gene: TRBJ2-7
abundance: NA
v_gene: TRBV18
CDR3aa: CASSPKILDSLSYEQYF
CDR3nt: TGTGCCAGCTCACCCAAAATCCTTGACAGCCTATCCTACGAGCAGTACTTC

d_gene: TRBD2
j_gene: TRBJ2-7
abundance: once
v_gene: TRBV28
CDR3aa: CASRLGLAYEQYF
CDR3nt: TGTGCCAGCAGGCTGGGACTAGCCTACGAGCAGTACTTC

d_gene: NA
j_gene: TRBJ2-7
abundance: NA
v_gene: TRBV2
CDR3aa: CASSPDIYEQYF
CDR3nt: TGTGCCAGCAGCCCTGACATCTACGAGCAGTACTTC

d_gene: TRBD1
j_gene: TRBJ1-1
abundance: NA
v_gene: TRBV5-8
CDR3aa: CASSPDRGTPNTEAFF
CDR3nt: TGTGCCAGCAGCCCCGACAGGGGGACTCCGAACACTGAAGCTTTCTTT

d_gene: NA
j_gene: TRBJ2-7
abundance: NA
v_gene: TRBV28
CDR3aa: CASSYLRTYEQYF
CDR3nt: TGTGCCAGCAGTTATTTGCGTACCTACGAGCAGTACTTC

d_gene: NA
j_gene: TRBJ2-2
abundance: NA
v_gene: TRBV11-3
CDR3aa: CASTRGRGELFF
CDR3nt: TGTGCCAGCACCCGGGGCAGGGGGGAGCTGTTTTTT

d_gene: TRBD2
j_gene: TRBJ2-1
abundance: NA
v_gene: TRBV7-9
CDR3aa: CASSPPGGSSYNEQFF
CDR3nt: TGTGCCAGCAGCCCGCCCGGCGGGAGCTCCTACAATGAGCAGTTCTTC

d_gene: NA
j_gene: TRBJ2-3
abundance: once
v_gene: TRBV19
CDR3aa: CASSIPQGGDDRSDTQYF
CDR3nt: TGTGCCAGTAGTATACCCCAGGGAGGAGACGACCGGTCAGATACGCAGTATTTT

d_gene: NA
j_gene: TRBJ2-5
abundance: NA
v_gene: TRBV6-5
CDR3aa: CASSYDTGRVGTQYF
CDR3nt: TGTGCCAGCAGTTACGACACAGGGAGGGTAGGGACCCAGTACTTC

d_gene: NA
j_gene: TRBJ2-7
abundance: NA
v_gene: TRBV9
CDR3aa: CASSVRDNRRSEQYF
CDR3nt: TGTGCCAGCAGCGTCCGGGACAACCGGAGAAGTGAGCAGTACTTC

d_gene: NA
j_gene: TRBJ1-2
abundance: NA
v_gene: TRBV10-2
CDR3aa: CASSEKGIGYGYTF
CDR3nt: TGCGCCAGCAGTGAGAAGGGGATAGGCTATGGCTACACCTTC

d_gene: TRBD1
j_gene: TRBJ1-2
abundance: few
v_gene: TRBV7-2
CDR3aa: CASSLPGQGNYGYTF
CDR3nt: TGTGCCAGCAGCTTACCCGGACAGGGTAACTATGGCTACACCTTC

d_gene: TRBD2
j_gene: TRBJ2-7
abundance: NA
v_gene: TRBV27
CDR3aa: CASSLSASGSRYEQYF
CDR3nt: TGTGCCAGCAGTTTATCGGCTAGCGGGAGTAGGTACGAGCAGTACTTC

d_gene: NA
j_gene: TRBJ1-5
abundance: NA
v_gene: TRBV30
CDR3aa: CAWTQGKGNNQPQHF
CDR3nt: TGTGCCTGGACCCAGGGTAAGGGGAACAATCAGCCCCAGCATTTT

d_gene: NA
j_gene: TRBJ1-2
abundance: NA
v_gene: TRBV19
CDR3aa: CASSTLTVNYGYTF
CDR3nt: TGTGCCAGTAGTACCTTGACCGTTAACTATGGCTACACCTTC

d_gene: NA
j_gene: TRBJ1-2
abundance: NA
v_gene: TRBV5-4
CDR3aa: CASSLVHRQINYGYTF
CDR3nt: TGTGCCAGCAGCTTGGTTCACAGACAAATTAACTATGGCTACACCTTC

d_gene: TRBD2
j_gene: TRBJ2-7
abundance: once
v_gene: TRBV6-5
CDR3aa: CASSSSGSFAQYF
CDR3nt: TGTGCCAGCAGTTCTAGCGGGAGTTTCGCTCAGTACTTC

d_gene: TRBD2
j_gene: TRBJ2-1
abundance: NA
v_gene: TRBV10-3
CDR3aa: CAISPSGTTYNEQFF
CDR3nt: TGTGCCATCAGCCCGAGCGGGACCACATACAATGAGCAGTTCTTC

d_gene: NA
j_gene: TRBJ2-1
abundance: many
v_gene: TRBV7-7
CDR3aa: CASSLVPGASNEQFF
CDR3nt: TGTGCCAGCAGCTTAGTCCCGGGAGCTTCCAATGAGCAGTTCTTC

d_gene: NA
j_gene: TRBJ1-1
abundance: NA
v_gene: TRBV28
CDR3aa: CASRETLGPRTEAFF
CDR3nt: TGTGCCAGCCGCGAAACCCTGGGACCTCGAACTGAAGCTTTCTTT

d_gene: NA
j_gene: TRBJ1-1
abundance: once
v_gene: TRBV11-2
CDR3aa: CASSFGGGQQNTEAFF
CDR3nt: TGTGCCAGCAGCTTCGGGGGCGGACAGCAGAACACTGAAGCTTTCTTT

d_gene: NA
j_gene: TRBJ2-3
abundance: once
v_gene: TRBV5-1
CDR3aa: CASSSGSTDTQYF
CDR3nt: TGCGCCAGCAGTTCCGGGAGCACAGATACGCAGTATTTT

d_gene: NA
j_gene: TRBJ2-1
abundance: NA
v_gene: TRBV9
CDR3aa: CASSVATSSNEQFF
CDR3nt: TGTGCCAGCAGCGTAGCTACTAGCTCCAATGAGCAGTTCTTC

d_gene: TRBD1
j_gene: TRBJ1-5
abundance: NA
v_gene: TRBV6-1
CDR3aa: CASSEGQGSNSDQPQHF
CDR3nt: TGTGCCAGCAGTGAAGGACAGGGAAGTAACAGCGATCAGCCCCAGCATTTT

d_gene: NA
j_gene: TRBJ2-2
abundance: few
v_gene: TRBV29-1
CDR3aa: CSVDGGRGTGELFF
CDR3nt: TGCAGCGTTGATGGTGGGAGAGGCACCGGGGAGCTGTTTTTT

d_gene: NA
j_gene: TRBJ2-7
abundance: NA
v_gene: TRBV6-4
CDR3aa: CATYGTFSFLYEQYF
CDR3nt: TGTGCCACCTACGGGACTTTCTCCTTTCTCTACGAGCAGTACTTC

d_gene: NA
j_gene: TRBJ1-5
abundance: NA
v_gene: TRBV28
CDR3aa: CASRLGQGSQPQHF
CDR3nt: TGTGCCAGCCGACTAGGTCAAGGGAGTCAGCCCCAGCATTTT

d_gene: TRBD2
j_gene: TRBJ2-1
abundance: NA
v_gene: TRBV18
CDR3aa: CASSPRSGTSGKEQFF
CDR3nt: TGTGCCAGCTCACCACGGTCCGGGACTAGCGGCAAGGAGCAGTTCTTC

d_gene: TRBD2
j_gene: TRBJ2-1
abundance: NA
v_gene: TRBV27
CDR3aa: CASRIVASGRSGEQFF
CDR3nt: TGTGCCAGCAGAATCGTTGCTAGCGGGAGGTCCGGTGAGCAGTTCTTC

d_gene: TRBD2
j_gene: TRBJ2-3
abundance: NA
v_gene: TRBV9
CDR3aa: CASSPNSGSGTDTQYF
CDR3nt: TGTGCCAGCAGCCCAAATAGCGGGAGTGGCACAGATACGCAGTATTTT

d_gene: NA
j_gene: TRBJ2-1
abundance: NA
v_gene: TRBV18
CDR3aa: CASSPGRGPYNEQFF
CDR3nt: TGTGCCAGCTCACCCGGCAGGGGACCCTACAATGAGCAGTTCTTC

d_gene: TRBD1
j_gene: TRBJ2-7
abundance: NA
v_gene: TRBV5-1
CDR3aa: CASWDRDSYEQYF
CDR3nt: TGCGCCAGCTGGGACAGAGATTCCTACGAGCAGTACTTC

d_gene: NA
j_gene: TRBJ1-1
abundance: NA
v_gene: TRBV7-2
CDR3aa: CASRYSTGEAFF
CDR3nt: TGTGCCAGCAGATACTCGACGGGGGAAGCTTTCTTT

d_gene: TRBD2
j_gene: TRBJ2-3
abundance: NA
v_gene: TRBV5-1
CDR3aa: CASSLGLAGGSTDTQYF
CDR3nt: TGCGCCAGCAGCTTGGGACTAGCGGGAGGAAGCACAGATACGCAGTATTTT

d_gene: NA
j_gene: TRBJ1-2
abundance: NA
v_gene: TRBV5-1
CDR3aa: CASSPAASNYGYTF
CDR3nt: TGCGCCAGCAGCCCTGCAGCGTCTAACTATGGCTACACCTTC

d_gene: TRBD2
j_gene: TRBJ2-7
abundance: few
v_gene: TRBV28
CDR3aa: CASSLLSGTKYYEQYF
CDR3nt: TGTGCCAGCAGTTTACTGTCTGGGACTAAGTACTACGAGCAGTACTTC

d_gene: NA
j_gene: TRBJ2-1
abundance: NA
v_gene: TRBV7-6
CDR3aa: CASSPPPSSYNEQFF
CDR3nt: TGTGCCAGCAGCCCCCCTCCGAGCTCCTACAATGAGCAGTTCTTC

d_gene: NA
j_gene: TRBJ2-2
abundance: once
v_gene: TRBV7-2
CDR3aa: CASSPSPGGELFF
CDR3nt: TGTGCCAGCAGCCCTAGCCCGGGCGGGGAGCTGTTTTTT

d_gene: NA
j_gene: TRBJ2-7
abundance: NA
v_gene: TRBV4-1
CDR3aa: CASSQGAGKAYEQYF
CDR3nt: TGCGCCAGCAGCCAAGGGGCAGGCAAAGCCTACGAGCAGTACTTC

d_gene: NA
j_gene: TRBJ1-2
abundance: NA
v_gene: TRBV5-1
CDR3aa: CASSLEAGANYGYTF
CDR3nt: TGCGCCAGCAGCTTGGAGGCAGGGGCGAACTATGGCTACACCTTC

d_gene: NA
j_gene: TRBJ1-1
abundance: NA
v_gene: TRBV27
CDR3aa: CASSHDRSGNTEAFF
CDR3nt: TGTGCCAGCAGTCATGACCGAAGCGGGAACACTGAAGCTTTCTTT

d_gene: NA
j_gene: TRBJ2-1
abundance: NA
v_gene: TRBV20-1
CDR3aa: CSARAHEQFF
CDR3nt: TGCAGTGCTAGGGCCCATGAGCAGTTCTTC

d_gene: TRBD1
j_gene: TRBJ2-2
abundance: NA
v_gene: TRBV2
CDR3aa: CASSTGGFLTGELFF
CDR3nt: TGTGCCAGCAGCACAGGGGGCTTTTTGACCGGGGAGCTGTTTTTT

d_gene: NA
j_gene: TRBJ2-7
abundance: NA
v_gene: TRBV27
CDR3aa: CASSRKGGDSYEQYF
CDR3nt: TGTGCCAGCAGCCGAAAGGGGGGCGACTCCTACGAGCAGTACTTC

d_gene: NA
j_gene: TRBJ2-3
abundance: NA
v_gene: TRBV2
CDR3aa: CASSFRQITSTDTQYF
CDR3nt: TGTGCCAGCAGCTTTAGACAGATCACTAGCACAGATACGCAGTATTTT

d_gene: NA
j_gene: TRBJ1-3
abundance: NA
v_gene: TRBV6-5
CDR3aa: CASSEGRRSGNTIYF
CDR3nt: TGTGCCAGCAGCGAGGGACGCCGCTCTGGAAACACCATATATTTT